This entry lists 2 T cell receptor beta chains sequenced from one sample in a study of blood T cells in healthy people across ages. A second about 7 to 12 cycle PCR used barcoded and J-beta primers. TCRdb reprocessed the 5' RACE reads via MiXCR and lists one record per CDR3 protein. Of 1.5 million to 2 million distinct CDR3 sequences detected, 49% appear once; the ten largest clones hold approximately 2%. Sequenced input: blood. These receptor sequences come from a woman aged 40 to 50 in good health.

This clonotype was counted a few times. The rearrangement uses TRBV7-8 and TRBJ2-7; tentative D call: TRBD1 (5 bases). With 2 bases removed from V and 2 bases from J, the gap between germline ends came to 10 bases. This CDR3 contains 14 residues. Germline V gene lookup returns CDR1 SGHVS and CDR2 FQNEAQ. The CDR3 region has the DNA TGTGCCAGCAGCTTACCAGGGTCAGCCTACGAGCAGTACTTC. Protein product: CASSLPGSAYEQYF.

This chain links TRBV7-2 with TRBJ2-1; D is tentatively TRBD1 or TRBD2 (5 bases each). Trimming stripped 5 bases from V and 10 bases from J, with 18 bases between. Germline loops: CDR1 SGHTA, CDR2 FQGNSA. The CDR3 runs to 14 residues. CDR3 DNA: TGTGCCAGCAGCCCCGATGTCCCCAGGGACGAGCAGTTCTTC. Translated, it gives CASSPDVPRDEQFF.